The subject of this entry is one TCR beta chain. This record comes from a study of human T cells and chemical hapten exposure. Across the whole study: The study enrolled mostly female patients with alopecia areata, totalis or universalis. Among samples, TCR yields varied mainly because of small differences in pooled library volume.

It was the library that attached unique molecular identifiers to individual cDNA molecules. One entry per CDR3 protein, called by TCRdb with MiXCR from the RACE reads. This table has just under 65,000 distinct CDR3 sequences, 11% appearing once. The time point: patch test 3, about 24 weeks after DPC sensitization. As to treatment: therapeutic diphenylcyclopropenone sensitization with weekly scalp DPC. The V end was cut by 4 bases, the J end by 5 bases, with 17 bases between. The CDR3 totals 15 residues. CDR1 is SGHTA, CDR2 FQGNSA, per germline. The sample consisted of whole blood, taken in connection with sensitization to the hapten diphenylcyclopropenone (DPC). The genes are TRBV7-2 and TRBJ1-2, with D perhaps TRBD1 (6 bases). The TCR sequence derives from a woman aged 25-40 years with alopecia areata. Some clones in this sample may be carry-over from other donors' samples. CDR3 bases: TGTGCCAGCAGCTCCACAGGGACCGGAAAGTATGGCTACACCTTC. Translated: CASSSTGTGKYGYTF.